The clone carrying this TCR beta chain showed up just a few times. The sample carries other DNA sequences with the same CDR3. This specimen comes from a study of control samples from healthy donors and cancer patients. Repertoires were generated with immunoSEQ multiplex PCR, while TCRdb's copy carries only in-frame clones and drops some. The table shows approximately 190,000 clones, with about 91% occurring only once. V dropped 6 bases and J dropped 2; count of bases not matched to a gene: 8. In germline, CDR1 is MNHEY, CDR2 SVGAGI. The CDR3 is made up of 15 amino acids. The chain has TRBV6-5 and TRBJ1-1; 8 bases are a match to TRBD1. The sample comprised blood. The clonotype comes from a man aged 25 to 40 in good health. DNA of the CDR3: TGTGCCAGCAGGGCCGGGACAGGAATAAACACTGAAGCTTTCTTT. Protein sequence: CASRAGTGINTEAFF.